Only one count was recorded for the clone carrying this T cell receptor (beta chain). This record comes from a study of blood T cell repertoires in COVID-19. Whole-study context: Researchers got acute and convalescent COVID-19 samples from the United States, Italy and Spain. T cells, B-cell-depleted T cells, or PBMCs provided the cDNA or gDNA that served as material.

In the source study's methods: Estimation of nucleated cell counts relied on the amplification of reference gene primers. The method was immunoSEQ multiplex PCR; TCRdb's version includes in-frame clones alone and lacks a portion of them. V and J calls plus clone size are reproduced from that table; the DNA served to infer D and trimming. Among a few hundred thousand clones listed, 85% to 90% were seen once. Between the trimmed V and J ends, which lost 1 base and 2 bases, there was a span of 15 bases. This CDR3 is built from 16 residues. The source of this sequence is a woman in her late teens or twenties with acute COVID-19. The sequenced material came from PBMCs or T cells enriched from blood (not recorded which). The V gene is TRBV23-1, the J gene TRBJ2-7; D gene ambiguous. TRBV23-1 is flagged as an ORF with uncertain function. CDR3 sequence: CASSQWSARSPYEQYF. The CDR3 DNA reads as TGCGCCAGCAGTCAATGGTCCGCGCGCTCTCCCTACGAGCAGTACTTC.